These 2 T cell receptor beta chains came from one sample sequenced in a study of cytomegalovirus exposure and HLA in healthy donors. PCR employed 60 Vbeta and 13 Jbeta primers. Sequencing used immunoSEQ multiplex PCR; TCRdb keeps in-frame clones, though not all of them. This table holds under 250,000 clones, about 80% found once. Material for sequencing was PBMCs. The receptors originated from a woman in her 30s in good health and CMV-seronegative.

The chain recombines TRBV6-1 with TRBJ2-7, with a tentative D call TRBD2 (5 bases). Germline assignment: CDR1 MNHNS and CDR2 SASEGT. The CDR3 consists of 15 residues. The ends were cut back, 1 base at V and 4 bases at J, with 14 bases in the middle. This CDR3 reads CASSEEFLAMYEQYF. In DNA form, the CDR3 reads TGTGCCAGCAGTGAAGAGTTCCTAGCTATGTACGAGCAGTACTTC.

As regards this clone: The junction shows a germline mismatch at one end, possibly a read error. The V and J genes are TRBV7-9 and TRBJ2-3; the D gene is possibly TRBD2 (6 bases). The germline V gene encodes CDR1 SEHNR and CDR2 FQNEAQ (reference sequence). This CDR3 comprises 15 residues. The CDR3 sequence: CSSPTHGSYTDTQYF. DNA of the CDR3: TGTTCCAGCCCCACGCACGGGAGCTACACAGATACGCAGTATTTT.